This TCR beta chain emerged from a study of shared clonotypes between healthy human individuals. Whole-study context: Those who served as donors were a couple of women and three men between the ages of 18 and 49.

On this clone: Its antigen is undetermined.

Study-wide results and limits: Rarefaction revealed incomplete sorted-subset sequencing despite large depth.

TCRdb keeps only in-frame clones here, not all; method: immunoSEQ multiplex PCR. The table includes more than 900,000 clones, 75% to 85% detected once. The receptor's source is a man between 18 and 35 years old in good health. Some clones in this sample may be carry-over from other donors' samples. Input material: memory CD4+ T cells from PBMCs. Indicated subset: CD45RA-negative fraction.

CDR3 in DNA: TGCGCCAGCAGCTTGTGGCCGGGAGGGGGACAAGAGACCCAGTACTTC. This translates into CASSLWPGGGQETQYF. The chain links TRBV5-1 to TRBJ2-5, with 8 bases that match TRBD2. Germline CDR1 SGHRS, CDR2 YFSETQ. The CDR3 extends over 16 amino acids. J gave up 2 bases and V 1 base, and 7 bases lay outside the gene matches. Complete variable domain (other parts from reference TRBV5-1 and TRBJ2-5): KAGVTQTPRYLIKTRGQQVTLSCSPISGHRSVSWYQQTPGQGLQFLFEYFSETQRNKGNFPGRFSGRQFSNSRSEMNVSTLELGDSALYLCASSLWPGGGQETQYFGPGTRLLVL.